The rows below give T cell receptor beta chains drawn from one sample of a study of OX40 agonist ivuxolimab in advanced cancers. Using immunoSEQ multiplex PCR, the repertoire was profiled, and TCRdb retains in-frame clones only, with some absent. The table includes tens of thousands of clones, 80% to 90% detected once. Source: CD4+ or CD8+ T cells sorted from blood, taken in a trial of the OX40 agonist ivuxolimab. The origin of the receptors is an adult with an advanced solid tumor such as melanoma, head and neck, liver or kidney cancer. The CDR3 runs from the conserved cysteine through the conserved F or W. The order of the fields is clone size, D gene, CDR3 length, V gene, J gene, CDR3 protein, CDR3 DNA. D genes are given only for firm matches. The listing skips clone size in some rows; elsewhere it reads once, few, many or a size class.

>.|.|15|TRBV7-9|TRBJ1-1
CASTPGSVANTEAFF
TGTGCCAGCACTCCGGGGTCGGTTGCGAACACTGAAGCTTTCTTT
>.|TRBD2|14|TRBV7-3|TRBJ2-3
CASSQTSVGDTQYF
TGTGCCAGCAGCCAGACTAGCGTGGGGGATACGCAGTATTTT
>.|.|10|TRBV20-1|TRBJ2-3
CSASRDTQYF
TGCAGTGCTAGCAGGGATACGCAGTATTTT
>.|.|15|TRBV28|TRBJ1-1
CASSFGLRRNTEAFF
TGTGCCAGCAGTTTCGGTCTCAGGAGGAACACTGAAGCTTTCTTT
>.|.|13|TRBV30|TRBJ1-2
CAWEGSSRYGYTF
TGTGCCTGGGAGGGTAGTAGTCGCTATGGCTACACCTTC
>.|.|14|TRBV19|TRBJ2-5
CASSIGGRAETQYF
TGTGCCAGTAGTATTGGGGGGCGCGCTGAGACCCAGTACTTC
>few|TRBD1|15|TRBV28|TRBJ1-2
CASSRPGTGTNGYTF
TGTGCCAGCAGTAGACCCGGGACAGGGACGAATGGCTACACCTTC
>.|.|12|TRBV2|TRBJ1-1
CASKSIGTEAFF
TGTGCCAGCAAATCAATCGGCACTGAAGCTTTCTTT
>.|.|14|TRBV6-5|TRBJ1-1
CASSGRYMNTEAFF
TGTGCCAGCAGTGGACGATATATGAACACTGAAGCTTTCTTT
>.|.|19|TRBV28|TRBJ2-2
CASSAHSGVGTHGTGELFF
TGTGCCAGCAGTGCCCATTCTGGAGTAGGGACTCATGGGACCGGGGAGCTGTTTTTT
>.|.|13|TRBV11-3|TRBJ1-6
CASSRRGNSPLHF
TGTGCCAGCAGCCGCAGGGGTAATTCACCCCTCCACTTT
>.|.|12|TRBV7-2|TRBJ2-4
CASSASRDIQYF
TGTGCCAGCAGCGCGTCGCGGGACATTCAGTACTTC
>.|.|15|TRBV28|TRBJ1-2
CASSLPTGSFYGYTF
TGTGCCAGCAGTTTACCCACAGGCTCTTTTTATGGCTACACCTTC
>once|.|10|TRBV20-1|TRBJ1-1
CSARQPEAFF
TGCAGTGCTAGACAGCCTGAAGCTTTCTTT
>.|.|15|TRBV11-2|TRBJ1-6
CASSLESSHNSPLHF
TGTGCCAGCAGCTTAGAATCGTCCCATAATTCACCCCTCCACTTT
>.|TRBD2|16|TRBV18|TRBJ2-1
CASSFSAGGSYNEQFF
TGTGCCAGCTCATTTTCTGCGGGGGGCTCCTACAATGAGCAGTTCTTC
>.|.|16|TRBV5-1|TRBJ1-3
CASSLGPSDSGNTIYF
TGCGCCAGCAGCTTGGGTCCGTCCGACTCTGGAAACACCATATATTTT
>.|.|13|TRBV10-3|TRBJ1-1
CAISEALNTEAFF
TGTGCCATCAGCGAGGCACTGAACACTGAAGCTTTCTTT
>.|.|12|TRBV6-1|TRBJ2-5
CASTFSQETQYF
TGTGCCAGTACATTCAGCCAAGAGACCCAGTACTTC
>.|.|16|TRBV11-2|TRBJ1-1
CASSLNIGTENTEAFF
TGTGCCAGCAGCCTTAATATTGGCACGGAGAACACTGAAGCTTTCTTT
>.|.|15|TRBV10-3|TRBJ2-7
CAISDPRYSSYEQYF
TGTGCCATCAGTGACCCAAGGTACAGCTCCTACGAGCAGTACTTC
>.|TRBD2|15|TRBV9|TRBJ2-1
CASSVGTSGGGEQFF
TGTGCCAGCAGCGTAGGGACTAGCGGGGGGGGTGAGCAGTTCTTC
>once|.|14|TRBV19|TRBJ1-6
CASTSRGNNSPLHF
TGTGCCAGTACCTCACGGGGTAATAATTCACCCCTCCACTTT
>.|TRBD1|12|TRBV28|TRBJ1-2
CASRQGDYGYTF
TGTGCCAGTCGACAGGGGGACTATGGCTACACCTTC
>.|.|15|TRBV19|TRBJ1-2
CASSHQGETNYGYTF
TGTGCCAGTAGTCATCAGGGTGAGACTAACTATGGCTACACCTTC
>.|TRBD1|15|TRBV5-1|TRBJ1-4
CASSLEGTGHEKLFF
TGCGCCAGCAGCTTGGAAGGGACAGGGCATGAAAAACTGTTTTTT
>.|TRBD1|16|TRBV7-8|TRBJ2-3
CASSFTGAAGTDTQYF
TGTGCCAGCAGCTTTACAGGGGCAGCCGGCACAGATACGCAGTATTTT
>.|TRBD1|15|TRBV15|TRBJ1-2
CATSRDRQGTGGYTF
TGTGCCACCAGCAGAGACCGACAGGGGACGGGTGGCTACACCTTC
>.|TRBD2|15|TRBV7-2|TRBJ2-2
CASTFLAGDTGELFF
TGTGCCAGCACCTTTCTAGCGGGGGACACCGGGGAGCTGTTTTTT
>.|.|13|TRBV29-1|TRBJ1-2
CSVESGESNGYTF
TGCAGCGTTGAAAGTGGGGAAAGTAATGGCTACACCTTC
>.|.|16|TRBV7-3|TRBJ2-1
CASSLKFSDSYNEQFF
TGTGCCAGCAGCTTAAAATTTTCGGACAGTTACAATGAGCAGTTCTTC
>.|.|15|TRBV5-6|TRBJ1-2
CASSAGGISLYGYTF
TGTGCCAGCAGCGCCGGCGGGATCAGCCTCTATGGCTACACCTTC
>.|.|12|TRBV7-2|TRBJ2-5
CASSSGVETQYF
TGTGCCAGCAGTTCAGGGGTGGAGACCCAGTACTTC
>.|.|11|TRBV29-1|TRBJ2-7
CSAGMAYEQYF
TGCAGCGCAGGTATGGCCTACGAGCAGTACTTC
>once|.|15|TRBV19|TRBJ1-1
CASSKNRAMNTEAFF
TGTGCCAGTAGTAAGAACAGGGCTATGAACACTGAAGCTTTCTTT
>.|TRBD1|17|TRBV5-1|TRBJ1-1
CASSLVDGETGGSEAFF
TGCGCCAGCAGCTTGGTCGACGGGGAGACAGGGGGAAGTGAAGCTTTCTTT
>few|.|13|TRBV2|TRBJ1-6
CASSEILGGTLHF
TGTGCCAGCAGTGAAATCTTAGGGGGGACCCTCCACTTT
>.|.|13|TRBV21-1|TRBJ2-3
CARLETDTDTQYF
TGTGCCAGGTTAGAGACAGACACAGATACGCAGTATTTT
>.|TRBD1|13|TRBV5-1|TRBJ1-2
CASSLGQGGGYTF
TGCGCCAGCAGCTTGGGACAGGGAGGCGGCTACACCTTC
>few|.|15|TRBV25-1|TRBJ2-1
CASSDRYQGRNEQFF
TGTGCCAGCAGTGACAGGTATCAGGGAAGGAATGAGCAGTTCTTC
>.|.|19|TRBV6-1|TRBJ2-1
CASSEALLRNRAGSNEQFF
TGTGCCAGCAGTGAAGCGCTTCTGCGGAACCGCGCCGGATCCAATGAGCAGTTCTTC
>.|.|15|TRBV28|TRBJ2-3
CASSRPGHQADTQYF
TGTGCCAGCAGTAGGCCAGGTCATCAGGCAGATACGCAGTATTTT
>.|.|14|TRBV25-1|TRBJ1-6
CASSEWRVESPLHF
TGTGCCAGCAGTGAATGGAGGGTGGAGTCACCCCTCCACTTT
>.|TRBD1|18|TRBV5-4|TRBJ1-2
CASSLGSGAVGTGIGYTF
TGTGCCAGCAGCTTGGGTTCTGGGGCCGTGGGGACAGGGATCGGCTACACCTTC
>once|.|13|TRBV18|TRBJ2-7
CASSPGPFLEQYF
TGTGCCAGCTCACCAGGACCTTTCCTAGAGCAGTACTTC
>.|.|16|TRBV5-4|TRBJ1-6
CASSLGGTEGNSPLHF
TGTGCCAGCAGCTTGGGGGGTACCGAAGGAAATTCACCCCTCCACTTT
>once|.|14|TRBV5-4|TRBJ2-7
CASSSVERAATQYF
TGTGCCAGCAGCTCGGTGGAGCGGGCGGCAACGCAGTACTTC
>.|TRBD2|12|TRBV5-4|TRBJ2-7
CASSRAGGEQYF
TGTGCCAGCAGCCGCGCGGGGGGCGAGCAGTACTTC
>.|.|14|TRBV7-2|TRBJ2-5
CASSPARNQETQYF
TGTGCCAGCAGCCCCGCTAGAAACCAAGAGACCCAGTACTTC